Listed below are T cell receptor beta chains from one sample, sequenced in a study of T cell repertoires in cytomegalovirus infection. TCRdb recomputed calls from the reads with MiXCR, one row per CDR3 protein. In the table there are about 150,000 distinct CDR3 sequences, roughly a quarter of which are singletons. Sequenced sample: PBMCs. The origin of the receptors is a human donor in good health (CMV status not recorded). Some clones in this sample may be carry-over from other donors' samples. Both conserved end residues are part of each CDR3. D genes are given only for firm matches. Only part of the rows carry a size: once, few, many, or a class if the clone is expanded.

TRBJ1-1,TRBV28,NA,NA,TGTGCCAGCAGCCCGGGGGGACGGAACATGAACACTGAAGCTTTCTTT,CASSPGGRNMNTEAFF
TRBJ2-7,TRBV5-6,TRBD1,few,TGTGCCGGGGACAGGGTGACTCCCTACGAGCAGTACTTC,CAGDRVTPYEQYF
TRBJ2-7,TRBV20-1,TRBD2,NA,TGCAGTGCCCACGGGTTAGCGGGAGGTTTCGAGCAGTACTTC,CSAHGLAGGFEQYF
TRBJ1-4,TRBV19,NA,NA,TGTGCCAGTAGTATCAACGAGCCAGGAGGGGAAAAACTGTTTTTT,CASSINEPGGEKLFF
TRBJ2-1,TRBV7-9,NA,few,TGTGCCAGCAGCGCGCGACTCCGCCCAGCGAATGAGCAGTTCTTC,CASSARLRPANEQFF
TRBJ2-5,TRBV29-1,TRBD1,NA,TGCAGCGTTGACGGGACAGATGAAGAGACCCAGTACTTC,CSVDGTDEETQYF
TRBJ1-6,TRBV2,NA,many,TGTGCCAGCAGTTACGCGGGCAGGACCCTCCACTTT,CASSYAGRTLHF
TRBJ2-1,TRBV24-1,TRBD2,many,TGTGCCACCAGTGAGCCGACTAGCGGGAGGGCCGATGAGCAGTTCTTC,CATSEPTSGRADEQFF
TRBJ2-5,TRBV5-1,TRBD2,NA,TGCGCCAGCAGCTTGCCGTTAGCGGGCGGGTCTCAAGAGACCCAGTACTTC,CASSLPLAGGSQETQYF
TRBJ1-1,TRBV28,TRBD1,NA,TGTGCCAGCAGTTCCACAGGGGATCCCACTGAAGCTTTCTTT,CASSSTGDPTEAFF
TRBJ2-5,TRBV7-6,TRBD2,few,TGTGCCAGCAGCTTGTTATCCAGCGGGGGGGGGGAGACCCAGTACTTC,CASSLLSSGGGETQYF